The clone carrying this TCR beta chain is labeled as medium-sized. Its specificity is not known. The data are from a study of metastatic and nonmetastatic thyroid tumors. Across the study: Thyroid patients, malignant and benign, had repertoires compared across blood and tumor or nodule tissue.

Patients underwent thyroid surgery, and none had received any treatment before it. In the authors' methods: Researchers built a distant-metastasis classifier for papillary thyroid cancer that drew on CDR3 differences across clinicopathological groups. TCRdb re-analyzed the PCR reads through MiXCR. TCRdb assigned the V and J calls; the authors' analysis was not used. This table has 20,000 to 25,000 clones, less than 20% appearing once. Overall study findings and caveats: It was reportedly found that TCR beta diversity was significantly higher in malignant thyroid tumors than in benign nodules, a difference seen in both blood and tumor samples.

V dropped 2 bases and J dropped 5; count of bases not matched to a gene: 14. CDR1 MNHEY and CDR2 SMNVEV come from the germline V gene (reference sequence). This CDR3 region has 18 residues. Sequencing was performed on adjacent normal tissue. The chain joins TRBV27 to TRBJ2-5, with 10 bases identical to TRBD2. The sequence was collected from a male donor with papillary thyroid cancer or a benign thyroid nodule (not recorded which). Some clones in this sample may be carry-over from other donors' samples. CDR3 in DNA: TGTGCCAGCAGTTTAACAAGCGGGACTAGCGTTCGTTGGGAGACCCAGTACTTC. It is translated as CASSLTSGTSVRWETQYF.